This paragraph reports one TCR beta chain. The protocol was immunoSEQ multiplex PCR, while the TCRdb copy is restricted to in-frame clones and leaves out a portion. The sample lists 70,000 to 100,000 clones; about 80% were seen once. Time point reported: baseline, week 1 (first vaccination visit). Treatment described: pre-vaccination baseline after standard-of-care therapy. Germline CDR1 and CDR2: SGHVS and FNYEAQ. V shed 4 bases and J 7 bases; nucleotides not matched to a gene: 4. This CDR3 is 13 amino acids long. The sample is drawn from a study of a mutant IDH1 vaccine in newly diagnosed glioma. The V and J genes are TRBV7-6 and TRBJ2-1, with 7 bases lining up with TRBD2. This material consisted of PBMCs, taken from a glioma patient treated with radiotherapy, temozolomide or both. The source is a middle-aged man with glioma. Some clones in this sample may be carry-over from other donors' samples. DNA of the CDR3: TGTGCCAGCAGCTCTAGCGGTGGAAATGAGCAGTTCTTC. It is translated as CASSSSGGNEQFF. Full variable domain (outside the CDR3, taken from reference TRBV7-6 and TRBJ2-1): GAGVSQSPRYKVTKRGQDVALRCDPISGHVSLYWYRQALGQGPEFLTYFNYEAQQDKSGLPNDRFSAERPEGSISTLTIQRTEQRDSAMYRCASSSSGGNEQFFGPGTRLTVL.